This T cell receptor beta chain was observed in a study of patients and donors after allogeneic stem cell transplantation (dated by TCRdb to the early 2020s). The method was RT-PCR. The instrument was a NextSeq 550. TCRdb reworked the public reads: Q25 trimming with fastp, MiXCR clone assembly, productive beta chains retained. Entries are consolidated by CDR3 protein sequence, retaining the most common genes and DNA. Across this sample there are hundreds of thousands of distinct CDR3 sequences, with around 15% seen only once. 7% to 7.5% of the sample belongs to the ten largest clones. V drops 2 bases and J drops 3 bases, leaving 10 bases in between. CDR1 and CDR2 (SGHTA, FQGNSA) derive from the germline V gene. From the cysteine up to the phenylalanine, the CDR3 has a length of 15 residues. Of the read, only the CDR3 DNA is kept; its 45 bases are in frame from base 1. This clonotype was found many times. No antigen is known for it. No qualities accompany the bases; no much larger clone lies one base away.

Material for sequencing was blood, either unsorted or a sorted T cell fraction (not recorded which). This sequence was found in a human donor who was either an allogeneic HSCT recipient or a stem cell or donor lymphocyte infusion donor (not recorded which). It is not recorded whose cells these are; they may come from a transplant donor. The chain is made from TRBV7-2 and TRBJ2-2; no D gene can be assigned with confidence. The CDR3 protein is CASSLKQIYTGELFF. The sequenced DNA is TGTGCCAGCAGCTTAAAACAGATCTACACCGGGGAGCTGTTTTTT. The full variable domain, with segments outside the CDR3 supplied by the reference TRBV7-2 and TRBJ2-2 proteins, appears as GAGVSQSPSNKVTEKGKDVELRCDPISGHTALYWYRQSLGQGLEFLIYFQGNSAPDKSGLPSDRFSAERTGGSVSTLTIQRTQQEDSAVYLCASSLKQIYTGELFFGEGSRLTVL.